The clone carrying this T cell receptor (beta chain) was counted a few times. The entry originates in a study of early T cells in non-severe SARS-CoV-2 infection. TCRdb itself ran the 5' RACE reads through MiXCR, one entry per CDR3 protein. The profile shows tens of thousands of distinct CDR3 sequences, roughly an eighth of them singletons. The V end was cut by 6 bases, the J end by 6 bases, with 12 bases between. The CDR3 has 12 amino acids. Germline V lookup: CDR1 MDHEN, CDR2 SYDVKM. Sequencing was performed on whole blood. This clonotype originated in an adult who was a healthcare worker with PCR-confirmed SARS-CoV-2 infection or an uninfected control (not recorded which). The V gene is TRBV28, the J gene TRBJ2-7; a weak D match, TRBD1 (5 bases). CDR3 residues: CASRSGSAEQYF. For the CDR3, the DNA is TGTGCCAGCAGATCAGGGTCCGCCGAGCAGTACTTC.